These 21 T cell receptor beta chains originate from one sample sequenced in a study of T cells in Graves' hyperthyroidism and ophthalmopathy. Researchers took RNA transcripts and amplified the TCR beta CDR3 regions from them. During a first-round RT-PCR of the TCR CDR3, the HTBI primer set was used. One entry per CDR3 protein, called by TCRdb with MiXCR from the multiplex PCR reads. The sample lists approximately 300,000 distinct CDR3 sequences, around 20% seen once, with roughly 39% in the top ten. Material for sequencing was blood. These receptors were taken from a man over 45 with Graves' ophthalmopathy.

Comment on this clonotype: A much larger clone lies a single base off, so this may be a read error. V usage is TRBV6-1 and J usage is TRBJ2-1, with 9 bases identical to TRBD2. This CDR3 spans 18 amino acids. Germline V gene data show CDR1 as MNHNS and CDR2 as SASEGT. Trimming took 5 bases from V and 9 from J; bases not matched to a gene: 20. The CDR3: CASSPRSSGGIVTGEQFF. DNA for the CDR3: TGTGCCAGCAGTCCCCGAAGTAGCGGGGGAATTGTAACGGGTGAGCAGTTCTTC.

The CDR3 DNA reads as TGTGCCAGCAGCCCAGCGGGAGTTTACGAGCAGTACTTC. Residues: CASSPAGVYEQYF. The chain is built from TRBV7-2 and TRBJ2-7; the match to TRBD2 covers 8 bases. Germline CDR1 reads SGHTA; CDR2 reads FQGNSA. This CDR3 contains 13 residues. J was trimmed by 4 bases and V by 5 bases; bases with no gene match: 4.

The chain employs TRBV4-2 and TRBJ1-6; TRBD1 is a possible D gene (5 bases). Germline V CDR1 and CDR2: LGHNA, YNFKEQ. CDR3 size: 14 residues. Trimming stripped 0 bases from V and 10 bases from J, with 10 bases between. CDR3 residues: CASSQDREVSPLHF. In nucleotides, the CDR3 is TGTGCCAGCAGCCAAGACAGGGAAGTGTCACCCCTCCACTTT.

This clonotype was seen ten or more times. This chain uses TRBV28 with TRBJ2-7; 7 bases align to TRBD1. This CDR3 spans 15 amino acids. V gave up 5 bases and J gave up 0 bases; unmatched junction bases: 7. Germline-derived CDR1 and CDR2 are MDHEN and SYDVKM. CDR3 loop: CASSRQGFNSYEQYF. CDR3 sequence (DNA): TGTGCCAGCAGTCGACAGGGTTTCAACTCCTACGAGCAGTACTTC.

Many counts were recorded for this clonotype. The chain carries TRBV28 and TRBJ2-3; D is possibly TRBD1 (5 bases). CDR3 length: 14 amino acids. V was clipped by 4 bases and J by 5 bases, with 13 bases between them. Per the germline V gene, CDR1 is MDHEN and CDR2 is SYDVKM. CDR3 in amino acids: CASSSAGNLDTQYF. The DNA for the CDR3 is TGTGCCAGCAGTTCTGCAGGGAACTTAGATACGCAGTATTTT.

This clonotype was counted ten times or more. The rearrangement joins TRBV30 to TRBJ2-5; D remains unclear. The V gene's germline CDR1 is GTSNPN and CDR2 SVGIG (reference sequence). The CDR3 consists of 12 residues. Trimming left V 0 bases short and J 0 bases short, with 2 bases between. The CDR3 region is CAWSVNQETQYF. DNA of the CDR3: TGTGCCTGGAGTGTCAACCAAGAGACCCAGTACTTC.

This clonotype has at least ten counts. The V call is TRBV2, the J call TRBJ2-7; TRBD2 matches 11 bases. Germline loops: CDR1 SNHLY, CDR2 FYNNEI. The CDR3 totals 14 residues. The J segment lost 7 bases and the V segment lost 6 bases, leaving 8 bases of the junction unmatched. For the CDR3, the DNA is TGTGCCAGCAGGTTACTAGCGGGAGAGGAAGAGCAGTACTTC. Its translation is CASRLLAGEEEQYF.

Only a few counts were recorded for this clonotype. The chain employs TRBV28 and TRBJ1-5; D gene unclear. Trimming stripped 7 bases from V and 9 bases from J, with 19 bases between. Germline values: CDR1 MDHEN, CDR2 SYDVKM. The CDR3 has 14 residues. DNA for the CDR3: TGTGCCAGCACGAAAGACGGGCCTATTCGGCCCCAGCATTTT. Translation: CASTKDGPIRPQHF.

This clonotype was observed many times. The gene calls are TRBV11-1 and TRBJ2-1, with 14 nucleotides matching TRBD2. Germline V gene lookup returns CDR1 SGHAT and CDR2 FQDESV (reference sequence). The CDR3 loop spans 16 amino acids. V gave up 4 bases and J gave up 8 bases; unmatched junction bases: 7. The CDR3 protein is CASSSPGTSGSYEQFF. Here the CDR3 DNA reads TGTGCCAGCAGCTCCCCCGGGACTAGCGGGAGTTATGAGCAGTTCTTC.

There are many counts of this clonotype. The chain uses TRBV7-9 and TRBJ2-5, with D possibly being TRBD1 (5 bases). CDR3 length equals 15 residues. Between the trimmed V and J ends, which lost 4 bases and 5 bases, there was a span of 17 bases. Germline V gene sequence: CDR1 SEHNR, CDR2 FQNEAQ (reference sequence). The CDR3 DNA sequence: TGTGCCAGCAGCTCGACGCAGGGTTTCGGGGAGACCCAGTACTTC. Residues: CASSSTQGFGETQYF.

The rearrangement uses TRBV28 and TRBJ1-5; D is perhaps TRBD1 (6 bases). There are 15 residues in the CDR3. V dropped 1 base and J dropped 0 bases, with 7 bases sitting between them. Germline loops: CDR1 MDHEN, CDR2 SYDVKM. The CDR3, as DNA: TGTGCCAGCAGTTTATCAGGGGTTAGCAATCAGCCCCAGCATTTT. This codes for CASSLSGVSNQPQHF.

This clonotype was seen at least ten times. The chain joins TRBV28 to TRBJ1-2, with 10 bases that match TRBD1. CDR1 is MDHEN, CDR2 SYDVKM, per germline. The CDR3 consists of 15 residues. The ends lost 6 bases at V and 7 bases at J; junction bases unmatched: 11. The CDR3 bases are TGTGCCAGCAGCTCCCGGGACAGGGGTCGGGGTGGCTACACCTTC. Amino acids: CASSSRDRGRGGYTF.

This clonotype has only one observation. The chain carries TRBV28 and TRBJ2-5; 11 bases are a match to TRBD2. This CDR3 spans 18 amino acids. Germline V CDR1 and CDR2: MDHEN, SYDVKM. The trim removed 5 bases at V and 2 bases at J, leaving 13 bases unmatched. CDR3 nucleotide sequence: TGTGCCAGCAGTCCAACCGGGACTAGCGGAGACCGACAAGAGACCCAGTACTTC. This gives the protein CASSPTGTSGDRQETQYF.

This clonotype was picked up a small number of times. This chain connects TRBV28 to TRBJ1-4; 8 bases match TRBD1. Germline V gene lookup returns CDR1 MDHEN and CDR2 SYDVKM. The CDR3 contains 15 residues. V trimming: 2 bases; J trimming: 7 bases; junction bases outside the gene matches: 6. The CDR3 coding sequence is TGTGCCAGCAGTTTACCGACAGGGGTTAGTGAAAAACTGTTTTTT. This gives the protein CASSLPTGVSEKLFF. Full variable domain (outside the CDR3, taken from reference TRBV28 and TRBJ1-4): DVKVTQSSRYLVKRTGEKVFLECVQDMDHENMFWYRQDPGLGLRLIYFSYDVKMKEKGDIPEGYSVSREKKERFSLILESASTNQTSMYLCASSLPTGVSEKLFFGSGTQLSVL.

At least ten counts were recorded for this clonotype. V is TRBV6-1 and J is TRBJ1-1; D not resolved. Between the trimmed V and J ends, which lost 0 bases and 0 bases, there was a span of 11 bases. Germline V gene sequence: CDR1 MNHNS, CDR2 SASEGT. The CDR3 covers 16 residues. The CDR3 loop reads CASSEAHVRMNTEAFF. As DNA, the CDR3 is TGTGCCAGCAGTGAAGCGCATGTCCGGATGAACACTGAAGCTTTCTTT.

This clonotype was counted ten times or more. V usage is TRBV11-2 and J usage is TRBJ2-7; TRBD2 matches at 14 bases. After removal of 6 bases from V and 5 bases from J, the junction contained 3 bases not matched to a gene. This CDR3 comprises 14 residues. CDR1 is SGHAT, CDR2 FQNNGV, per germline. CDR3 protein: CASRRLAGGHEQYF. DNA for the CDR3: TGTGCCAGCAGACGACTAGCGGGAGGGCACGAGCAGTACTTC.

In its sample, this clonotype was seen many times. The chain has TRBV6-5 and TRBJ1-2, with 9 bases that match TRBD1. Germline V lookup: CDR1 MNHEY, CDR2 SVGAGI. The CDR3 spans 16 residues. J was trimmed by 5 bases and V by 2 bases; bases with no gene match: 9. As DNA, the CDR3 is TGTGCCAGCAGTTACGTACGAACAGGGGGCGGATATGGCTACACCTTC. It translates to CASSYVRTGGGYGYTF.

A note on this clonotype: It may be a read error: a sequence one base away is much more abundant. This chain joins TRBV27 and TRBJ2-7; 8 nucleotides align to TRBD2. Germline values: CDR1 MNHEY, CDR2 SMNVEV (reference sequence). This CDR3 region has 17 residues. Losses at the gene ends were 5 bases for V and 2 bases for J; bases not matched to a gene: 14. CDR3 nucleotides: TGTGCCAGCAGTCCCCATGAGGGCGGGAGGCTCCCCTACGAGCAGTACTTC. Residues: CASSPHEGGRLPYEQYF.

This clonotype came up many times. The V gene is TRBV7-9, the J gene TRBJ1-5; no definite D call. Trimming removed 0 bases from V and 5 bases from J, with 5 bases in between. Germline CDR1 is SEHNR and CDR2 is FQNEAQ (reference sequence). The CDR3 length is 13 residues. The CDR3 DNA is TGTGCCAGCAGCTTAGCGCAATATCAGCCCCAGCATTTT. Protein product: CASSLAQYQPQHF.

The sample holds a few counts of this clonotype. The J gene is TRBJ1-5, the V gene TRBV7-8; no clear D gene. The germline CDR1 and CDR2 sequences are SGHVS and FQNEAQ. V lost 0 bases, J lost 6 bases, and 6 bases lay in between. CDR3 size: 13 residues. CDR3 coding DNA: TGTGCCAGCAGCTTAGCCCCAGCTCAGCCCCAGCATTTT. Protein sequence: CASSLAPAQPQHF.

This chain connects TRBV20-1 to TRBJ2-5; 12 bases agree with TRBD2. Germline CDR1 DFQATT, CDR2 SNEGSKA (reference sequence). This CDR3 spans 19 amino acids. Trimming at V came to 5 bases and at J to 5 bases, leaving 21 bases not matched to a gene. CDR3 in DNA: TGCAGTGCTCGTCGAGGGGGACTAGCGGGCAGAGATCGTGGGGAGACCCAGTACTTC. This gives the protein CSARRGGLAGRDRGETQYF.